This TCR beta chain was sequenced for a study of beta chain features in type 1 diabetes. General study findings and limits: Among all four CD4+ subsets, Type 1 diabetes patients had TCRB CDR3s that were moderately but significantly shorter. The naive, central memory and Treg TCRB repertoires looked more alike in patients than they did in healthy donors.

On this clone itself: Its specificity is not known.

Trimming took off 6 bases at V and 1 base at J, with 9 bases between the two ends. The CDR3 covers 14 residues. The germline CDR1 and CDR2 sequences are MNHEY and SMNVEV (reference sequence). Reverse transcription of all isolated RNA meant that expressed TCRB transcripts were sequenced. Clones were sequenced by immunoSEQ multiplex PCR, and TCRdb holds only the in-frame ones, with some missing. The repertoire holds 130,000 to 150,000 clones, with about a tenth as singletons. The chain recombines TRBV27 with TRBJ2-2, with D perhaps matching TRBD1 (5 bases). This clonotype originated in a man aged 18 to 30 in good health. Sequenced material: central memory CD4+ T cells from blood. As DNA, the CDR3 is TGTGCCAGCAGGAGACAGAGGAACACCGGGGAGCTGTTTTTT. This encodes CASRRQRNTGELFF.